This T cell receptor (beta chain) comes out of a study of CD8 T cells in ankylosing spondylitis. Quantitative barcoded 5'-RACE was used to prepare TCR beta libraries. One entry per CDR3 protein, called by TCRdb with MiXCR from the 5' RACE reads. The table lists about 31,000 distinct CDR3 sequences, approximately 7.1% of them singletons, with about 10% in the top ten. This clonotype was counted at least ten times. The CDR3 extends over 15 amino acids. CDR1 is SGHKS, CDR2 YYEKEE, per germline (reference sequence). V was cut by 2 bases and J by 7 bases, with 16 bases left in between. The chain carries TRBV5-5 and TRBJ2-1; D is possibly TRBD2 (6 bases). This TCR was sampled from a male donor with ankylosing spondylitis or in good health (not recorded which). Sequencing input: blood, either unsorted or a sorted T cell fraction (not recorded which). The CDR3 region has the DNA TGTGCCAGCAGCTTTGGGGGGACCGTTGGTAATGAGCAGTTCTTC. Protein: CASSFGGTVGNEQFF.